Below are 28 T cell receptor beta chains sequenced from a single sample in a study of OX40 agonist ivuxolimab in advanced cancers. TCRdb's copy holds only in-frame clones and misses some; the assay was immunoSEQ multiplex PCR. The sample comprises about 95,000 clones, 75% to 95% of which are singletons, and approximately 2.5% rests with the top ten. Sequenced here: CD4+ or CD8+ T cells sorted from blood, sampled in a trial of the OX40 agonist ivuxolimab. The receptor source for this set is an adult with an advanced solid tumor such as melanoma, head and neck, liver or kidney cancer.

This rearrangement joins TRBV11-2 to TRBJ2-5; D may be TRBD1 (6 bases). Germline V gene data show CDR1 as SGHAT and CDR2 as FQNNGV. V was shortened by 7 bases and J by 2 bases, with 14 bases between the two germline ends. The CDR3 runs 14 residues. The CDR3 coding sequence is TGTGCCAGCAACCTGGGGGCAGAACAAGAGACCCAGTACTTC. This gives the protein CASNLGAEQETQYF.

The chain couples TRBV7-9 to TRBJ2-7, with D perhaps matching TRBD2 (5 bases). Trimming shortened V by 6 bases and J by 2 bases, and 20 bases separated the two germline ends. CDR3 length: 16 residues. Looked up from germline, CDR1 is SEHNR and CDR2 is FQNEAQ (reference sequence). CDR3 residues: CASSWTDVRGTYEQYF. As DNA, the CDR3 is TGTGCCAGCAGTTGGACCGACGTTCGGGGAACCTACGAGCAGTACTTC. Looking up the rest from reference TRBV7-9 and TRBJ2-7 gives the full variable domain: DTGVSQNPRHKITKRGQNVTFRCDPISEHNRLYWYRQTLGQGPEFLTYFQNEAQLEKSRLLSDRFSAERPKGSFSTLEIQRTEQGDSAMYLCASSWTDVRGTYEQYFGPGTRLTVT.

The CDR3: CASGRLAVGLNEQFF. CDR3 DNA: TGTGCCAGCGGGAGACTAGCGGTCGGCCTCAATGAGCAGTTCTTC. The chain recombines TRBV25-1 with TRBJ2-1, with 9 bases that match TRBD2. Germline V gene sequence: CDR1 MGHDK, CDR2 SYGVNS. With V trimmed by 8 bases and J by 6 bases, 11 bases remained unmatched. The CDR3 covers 15 residues.

J is TRBJ1-5 and V is TRBV6-5; no clear D gene. The germline V gene encodes CDR1 MNHEY and CDR2 SVGAGI. The CDR3 extends over 13 amino acids. V was pared by 0 bases and J by 8 bases, with 8 bases between. The CDR3 bases are TGTGCCAGCAGTTACTCGGGAAGGGAGCCCCAGCATTTT. Its protein product is CASSYSGREPQHF.

The chain joins TRBV6-5 to TRBJ1-4, with TRBD1 matching over 7 bases. The junction had 12 bases not matched to a gene; V was cut back by 8 bases and J by 15 bases. Looked up from germline, CDR1 is MNHEY and CDR2 is SVGAGI. The CDR3 extends over 12 amino acids. CDR3 loop: CASSSRTGGLFF. In DNA form, the CDR3 reads TGTGCCAGCTCTTCGAGGACAGGCGGGTTGTTTTTT.

The chain recombines TRBV2 with TRBJ2-5; perhaps TRBD1 as D (7 bases). Deletions cut 4 bases from V and 2 bases from J, with 17 bases between. Germline V CDR1 and CDR2: SNHLY, FYNNEI. CDR3 length equals 16 residues. CDR3 sequence (DNA): TGTGCCAGCAGTGCTCGACAGGGAGGACCACAAGAGACCCAGTACTTC. This codes for CASSARQGGPQETQYF.

This chain connects TRBV7-9 to TRBJ2-3, with unresolved D. V lost 5 bases, J lost 6 bases, and 6 bases lay in between. The CDR3 has 11 amino acids. Germline CDR1 is SEHNR and CDR2 is FQNEAQ (reference sequence). The CDR3 loop reads CASSTRDTQYF. CDR3 sequence (DNA): TGTGCCAGCAGCACGAGGGATACGCAGTATTTT.

V and J are TRBV2 and TRBJ2-3, with no clear D. Germline values: CDR1 SNHLY, CDR2 FYNNEI. V dropped 4 bases and J dropped 7 bases, with 18 bases sitting between them. The CDR3 spans 15 residues. This chain's CDR3 is CASSVLGLGVYTQYF. The DNA of the CDR3 is TGTGCCAGCAGTGTTCTCGGTCTCGGCGTGTATACGCAGTATTTT. Full variable domain (rest looked up from reference TRBV2 and TRBJ2-3): EPEVTQTPSHQVTQMGQEVILRCVPISNHLYFYWYRQILGQKVEFLVSFYNNEISEKSEIFDDQFSVERPDGSNFTLKIRSTKLEDSAMYFCASSVLGLGVYTQYFGPGTRLTVL.

V is TRBV9 and J is TRBJ1-1, with D possibly being TRBD1 (5 bases). In germline, CDR1 is SGDLS, CDR2 YYNGEE. The V gene lost 4 bases and the J gene lost 0 bases, with 13 bases spanning the gap. The CDR3 sequence is 15 residues long. The CDR3 region is CASSRSTGMNTEAFF. CDR3 nucleotides: TGTGCCAGCAGCCGATCTACAGGTATGAACACTGAAGCTTTCTTT.

The V call is TRBV5-1, the J call TRBJ2-7; D is undetermined. CDR3 length: 14 amino acids. V was pared by 1 base and J by 4 bases, with 12 bases between. CDR1 and CDR2 from the germline V gene are SGHRS and YFSETQ. CDR3 in amino acids: CASSLSGQTYEQYF. CDR3 sequence (DNA): TGCGCCAGCAGCTTGTCGGGCCAAACGTACGAGCAGTACTTC.

The rearrangement joins TRBV6-5 to TRBJ2-2; D may be TRBD2 (5 bases). Germline CDR1 reads MNHEY; CDR2 reads SVGAGI. There are 15 residues in the CDR3. Trimming removed 10 bases at V and 8 bases at J, with 23 bases between. The CDR3 DNA follows: TGTGCCACCCGTTTGAGTACGGCGGGTTGGGGGGAGCTGTTTTTT. This translates into CATRLSTAGWGELFF.

The chain joins TRBV2 to TRBJ2-2; D is unresolved. Germline CDR1 is SNHLY and CDR2 is FYNNEI. This CDR3 has 13 amino acids. V lost 2 bases, J lost 7 bases, and 8 bases lay in between. CDR3 amino acids: CASSELVGGELFF. In DNA, the CDR3 is TGTGCCAGCAGTGAACTAGTCGGCGGGGAGCTGTTTTTT. Together with reference TRBV2 and TRBJ2-2, the CDR3 gives the full variable domain: EPEVTQTPSHQVTQMGQEVILRCVPISNHLYFYWYRQILGQKVEFLVSFYNNEISEKSEIFDDQFSVERPDGSNFTLKIRSTKLEDSAMYFCASSELVGGELFFGEGSRLTVL.

The rearrangement uses TRBV6-1 and TRBJ1-5; tentatively, D is TRBD1 (5 bases). CDR3 length: 13 amino acids. Germline lookup yields CDR1 MNHNS and CDR2 SASEGT. V was clipped by 6 bases and J by 6 bases, with 12 bases between them. Here the CDR3 reads CASRGVAGQPQHF. CDR3 in DNA: TGTGCCAGCAGGGGGGTGGCGGGTCAGCCCCAGCATTTT.

V and J are TRBV7-6 and TRBJ1-1; the D gene is possibly TRBD1 (6 bases). Germline CDR1 reads SGHVS; CDR2 reads FNYEAQ. V lost 2 bases and J lost 5, with 15 bases in between. The CDR3 runs 15 residues. The CDR3 sequence: CASSLMAGRGTEAFF. In DNA form, the CDR3 reads TGTGCCAGCAGCTTAATGGCAGGGAGGGGGACTGAAGCTTTCTTT. The full variable domain, its missing parts supplied by reference TRBV7-6 and TRBJ1-1, is GAGVSQSPRYKVTKRGQDVALRCDPISGHVSLYWYRQALGQGPEFLTYFNYEAQQDKSGLPNDRFSAERPEGSISTLTIQRTEQRDSAMYRCASSLMAGRGTEAFFGQGTRLTVV.

The chain uses TRBV7-8 and TRBJ2-1, with D perhaps matching TRBD1 (7 bases). This CDR3 is 19 amino acids long. The V gene lost 4 bases and the J gene lost 8 bases, with 30 bases spanning the gap. CDR1 is SGHVS and CDR2 is FQNEAQ in the germline V gene. The CDR3 loop is CASSSGPGQRQTSRHEQFF. The CDR3 nucleotides read TGTGCCAGCAGCTCCGGGCCGGGACAGCGGCAGACTAGTCGCCATGAGCAGTTCTTC.

V and J are TRBV11-3 and TRBJ2-1; D remains unclear. CDR3 size: 13 residues. Trimming removed 0 bases from V and 7 bases from J, with 7 bases in between. Looked up from germline, CDR1 is SGHNT and CDR2 is YENEEA. The CDR3 DNA reads as TGTGCCAGCAGCTTAGATCTGGCGAATGAGCAGTTCTTC. It translates to CASSLDLANEQFF. The whole variable domain, filled in from reference TRBV11-3 and TRBJ2-1, reads EAGVVQSPRYKIIEKKQPVAFWCNPISGHNTLYWYLQNLGQGPELLIRYENEEAVDDSQLPKDRFSAERLKGVDSTLKIQPAELGDSAVYLCASSLDLANEQFFGPGTRLTVL.

The chain links TRBV5-1 to TRBJ2-1; D uncertain. The V and J ends lost 2 bases and 6 bases respectively, with 12 bases between them. The CDR3 contains 14 residues. Germline CDR1 SGHRS, CDR2 YFSETQ. The CDR3 loop reads CASSFGQGTNEQFF. The CDR3 DNA reads TGCGCCAGCAGCTTCGGGCAAGGTACCAATGAGCAGTTCTTC.

The chain is built from TRBV28 and TRBJ1-2; 7 nucleotides agree with TRBD1. Losses at the gene ends were 1 base for V and 8 bases for J; bases not matched to a gene: 4. The CDR3 spans 13 residues. The V gene's germline CDR1 is MDHEN and CDR2 SYDVKM. The CDR3 DNA reads TGTGCCAGCAGTTTATCAGGGGGGTACGGCTACACCTTC. Its translation: CASSLSGGYGYTF.

J is TRBJ2-5 and V is TRBV6-1; D ambiguous. CDR3 length: 15 amino acids. Trimming shortened V by 4 bases and J by 4 bases, and 16 bases separated the two germline ends. Germline assignment: CDR1 MNHNS and CDR2 SASEGT. As DNA, the CDR3 is TGTGCCAGCAGTGCGGCAGCACGGGTCGGAGAGACCCAGTACTTC. Residues: CASSAAARVGETQYF.

Note on this clone: Additional DNA sequences in this sample encode the identical CDR3. The chain has TRBV7-3 and TRBJ1-2; TRBD1 matches at 7 bases. The trim removed 6 bases at V and 5 bases at J, leaving 6 bases unmatched. CDR1 is SGHTA and CDR2 is FQGTGA in the germline V gene. This CDR3 spans 13 amino acids. DNA for the CDR3: TGTGCCAGCAGTCGGGACAGTAATTATGGCTACACCTTC. Amino acids: CASSRDSNYGYTF.

The genes are TRBV14 and TRBJ1-2; D unclear. V shed 0 bases and J shed 8 bases, with 4 bases lying between them. This CDR3 comprises 11 residues. CDR1 SGHDN and CDR2 FVKESK come from the germline V gene. The CDR3 protein is CASSQDRGYTF. CDR3 DNA: TGTGCCAGCAGCCAAGATCGGGGCTACACCTTC.

The V call is TRBV7-9, the J call TRBJ1-3; D gene uncertain. V lost 6 bases and J 3 bases, leaving 9 bases between the germline ends. CDR3 length: 13 residues. Germline V gene lookup returns CDR1 SEHNR and CDR2 FQNEAQ (reference sequence). The CDR3 coding sequence is TGTGCCAGCAGGGAACGGGATGGAAACACCATATATTTT. Its protein product is CASRERDGNTIYF. Full variable domain (remainder filled in from reference TRBV7-9 and TRBJ1-3): DTGVSQNPRHKITKRGQNVTFRCDPISEHNRLYWYRQTLGQGPEFLTYFQNEAQLEKSRLLSDRFSAERPKGSFSTLEIQRTEQGDSAMYLCASRERDGNTIYFGEGSWLTVV.

The chain joins TRBV5-1 to TRBJ2-2, with a weak D call TRBD2 (6 bases). V was clipped by 6 bases and J by 3 bases, with 12 bases between them. This CDR3 has 14 amino acids. Germline CDR1 is SGHRS and CDR2 is YFSETQ. The CDR3 loop reads CASTLTGDTGELFF. In DNA, the CDR3 is TGCGCCAGCACCCTCACGGGAGACACCGGGGAGCTGTTTTTT.

V and J are TRBV6-5 and TRBJ2-2; D ambiguous. CDR3 length equals 14 residues. Deletions cut 2 bases from V and 2 bases from J, with 6 bases between. CDR1 and CDR2 (germline): MNHEY, SVGAGI. CDR3 in amino acids: CASSYTANTGELFF. In DNA form, the CDR3 reads TGTGCCAGCAGTTACACAGCCAACACCGGGGAGCTGTTTTTT.

The V call is TRBV28, the J call TRBJ2-3; D could derive from TRBD1 or TRBD2 (6 bases each). The CDR3 is made up of 15 amino acids. V shed 6 bases and J shed 1 base, with 14 bases lying between them. Germline CDR1 is MDHEN and CDR2 is SYDVKM. The CDR3 nucleotides read TGTGCCAGCAGCCCCCCAAGGGGGGGCACAGATACGCAGTATTTT. Encoded protein: CASSPPRGGTDTQYF.

CDR3 sequence (DNA): TGTGCCAGCAGCCCCGGGACTGCAGATACGCAGTATTTT. This codes for CASSPGTADTQYF. The genes are TRBV5-6 and TRBJ2-3, with D tentatively TRBD2 (6 bases). CDR1 is SGHDT and CDR2 is YYEEEE in the germline V gene. With 4 bases removed from V and 4 bases from J, the gap between germline ends came to 10 bases. CDR3 length: 13 residues.

The rearrangement uses TRBV29-1 and TRBJ2-1; 12 bases align to TRBD2. Germline values: CDR1 SQVTM, CDR2 ANQGSEA. The CDR3 sequence is 14 residues long. V trimming: 7 bases; J trimming: 7 bases; junction bases outside the gene matches: 8. The CDR3 loop is CSGGTGLAGNEQFF. As DNA, the CDR3 is TGCAGCGGGGGGACGGGACTAGCGGGTAATGAGCAGTTCTTC.

The chain links TRBV2 to TRBJ1-2; the match to TRBD1 covers 8 bases. Germline V gene lookup returns CDR1 SNHLY and CDR2 FYNNEI. Unmatched junction bases numbered 6, after V lost 6 bases and J lost 6 bases. The CDR3 length is 13 residues. DNA of the CDR3: TGTGCCAGCAGCGTGACAGGGGCGAATGGCTACACCTTC. This encodes CASSVTGANGYTF.